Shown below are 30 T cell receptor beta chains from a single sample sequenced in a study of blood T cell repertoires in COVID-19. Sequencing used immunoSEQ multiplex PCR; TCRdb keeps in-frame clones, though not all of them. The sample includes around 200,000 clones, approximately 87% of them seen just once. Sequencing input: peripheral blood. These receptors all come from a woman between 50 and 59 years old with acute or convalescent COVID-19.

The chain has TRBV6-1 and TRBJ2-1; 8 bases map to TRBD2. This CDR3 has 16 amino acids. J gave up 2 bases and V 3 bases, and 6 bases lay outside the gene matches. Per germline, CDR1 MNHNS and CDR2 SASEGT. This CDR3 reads CASSEGAGEAYNEQFF. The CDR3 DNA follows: TGTGCCAGCAGTGAGGGAGCGGGAGAAGCCTACAATGAGCAGTTCTTC.

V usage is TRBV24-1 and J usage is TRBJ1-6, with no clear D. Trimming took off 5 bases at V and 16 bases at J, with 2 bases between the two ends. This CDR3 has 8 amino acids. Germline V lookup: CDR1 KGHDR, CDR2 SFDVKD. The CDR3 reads CATSALHF. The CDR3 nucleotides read TGTGCCACCAGTGCTCTCCACTTT.

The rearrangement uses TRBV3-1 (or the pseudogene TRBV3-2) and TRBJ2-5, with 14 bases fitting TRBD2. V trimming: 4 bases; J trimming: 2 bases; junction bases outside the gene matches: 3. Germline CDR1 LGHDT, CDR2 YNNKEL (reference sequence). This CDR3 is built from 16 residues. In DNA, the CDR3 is TGTGCCAGCAGCCGGACTAGCGGGGGGCTACAAGAGACCCAGTACTTC. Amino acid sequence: CASSRTSGGLQETQYF.

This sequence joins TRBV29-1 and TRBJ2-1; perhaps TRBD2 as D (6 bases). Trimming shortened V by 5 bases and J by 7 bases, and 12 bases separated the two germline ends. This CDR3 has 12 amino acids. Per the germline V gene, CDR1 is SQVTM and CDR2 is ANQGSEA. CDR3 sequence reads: CSVSVGGNEQFF. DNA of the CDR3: TGCAGCGTTAGCGTCGGAGGGAATGAGCAGTTCTTC.

The CDR3 spells CASSFTGTSYGYTF. The CDR3 bases are TGCGCCAGCAGCTTCACCGGGACATCCTATGGCTACACCTTC. The genes are TRBV5-1 and TRBJ1-2; perhaps TRBD1 as D (6 bases). The V end was cut by 2 bases, the J end by 4 bases, with 12 bases between. Germline V CDR1 and CDR2: SGHRS, YFSETQ. The CDR3 is made up of 14 amino acids.

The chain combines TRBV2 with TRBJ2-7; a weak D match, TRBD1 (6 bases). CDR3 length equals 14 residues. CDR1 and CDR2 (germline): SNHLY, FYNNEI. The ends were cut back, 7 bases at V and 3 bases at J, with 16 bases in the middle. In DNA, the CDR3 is TGTGCCAGCAAAATGACAGGAGAAAGCTACGAGCAGTACTTC. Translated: CASKMTGESYEQYF.

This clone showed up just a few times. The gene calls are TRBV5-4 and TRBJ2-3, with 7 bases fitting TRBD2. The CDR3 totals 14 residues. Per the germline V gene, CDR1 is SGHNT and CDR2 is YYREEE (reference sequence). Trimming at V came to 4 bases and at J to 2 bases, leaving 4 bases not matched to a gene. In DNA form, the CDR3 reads TGTGCCAGCAGCATGGGGGGGGACACAGATACGCAGTATTTT. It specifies CASSMGGDTDTQYF.

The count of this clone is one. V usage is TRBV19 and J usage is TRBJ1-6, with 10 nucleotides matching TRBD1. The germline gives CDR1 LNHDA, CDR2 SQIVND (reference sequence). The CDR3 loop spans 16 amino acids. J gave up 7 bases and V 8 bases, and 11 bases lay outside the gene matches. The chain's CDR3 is CASGRTGGKMNSPLHF. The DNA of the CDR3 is TGTGCCAGTGGGAGGACAGGGGGTAAGATGAATTCACCCCTCCACTTT.

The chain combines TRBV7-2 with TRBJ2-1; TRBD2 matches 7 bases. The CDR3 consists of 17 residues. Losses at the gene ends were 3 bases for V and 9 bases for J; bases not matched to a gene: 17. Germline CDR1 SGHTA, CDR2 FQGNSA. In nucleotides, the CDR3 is TGTGCCAGCAGCTTGCTCCCAGGGACTACCCGCCTACCTGAGCAGTTCTTC. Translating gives CASSLLPGTTRLPEQFF.

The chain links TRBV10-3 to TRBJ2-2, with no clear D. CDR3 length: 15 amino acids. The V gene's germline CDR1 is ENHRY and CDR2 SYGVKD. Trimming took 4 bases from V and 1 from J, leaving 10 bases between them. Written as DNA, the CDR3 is TGTGCCATCAGTGTGGGTAGCTGGAACACCGGGGAGCTGTTTTTT. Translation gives CAISVGSWNTGELFF.

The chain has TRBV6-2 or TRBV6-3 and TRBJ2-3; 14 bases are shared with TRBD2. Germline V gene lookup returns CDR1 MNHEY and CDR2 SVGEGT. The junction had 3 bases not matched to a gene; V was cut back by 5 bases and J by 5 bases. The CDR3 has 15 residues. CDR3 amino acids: CASSRLAGGKDTQYF. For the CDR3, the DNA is TGTGCCAGCAGTCGACTAGCGGGAGGGAAAGATACGCAGTATTTT.

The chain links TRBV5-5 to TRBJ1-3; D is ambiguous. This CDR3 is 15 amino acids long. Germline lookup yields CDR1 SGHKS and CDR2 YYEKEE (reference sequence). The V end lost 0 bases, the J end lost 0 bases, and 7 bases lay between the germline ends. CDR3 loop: CASSLERDSGNTIYF. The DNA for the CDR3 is TGTGCCAGCAGCTTGGAACGGGACTCTGGAAACACCATATATTTT.

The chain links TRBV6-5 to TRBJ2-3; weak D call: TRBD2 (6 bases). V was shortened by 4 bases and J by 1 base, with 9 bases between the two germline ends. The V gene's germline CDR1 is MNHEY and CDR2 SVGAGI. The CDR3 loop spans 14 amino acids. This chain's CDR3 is CASSSGVRTDTQYF. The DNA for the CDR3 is TGTGCCAGCAGTTCGGGGGTTCGCACAGATACGCAGTATTTT.

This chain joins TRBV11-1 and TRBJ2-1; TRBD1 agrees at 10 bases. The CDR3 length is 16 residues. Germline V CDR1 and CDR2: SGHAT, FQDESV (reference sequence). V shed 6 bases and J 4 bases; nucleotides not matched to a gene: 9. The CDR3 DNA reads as TGTGCCAGCAGTTCTTTAGGGGACAGGGGATACAATGAGCAGTTCTTC. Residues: CASSSLGDRGYNEQFF.

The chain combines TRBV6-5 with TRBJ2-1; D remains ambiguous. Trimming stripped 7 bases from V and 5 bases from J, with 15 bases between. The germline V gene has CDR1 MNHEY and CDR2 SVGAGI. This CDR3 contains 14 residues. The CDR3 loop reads CASTLPQVNNEQFF. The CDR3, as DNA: TGTGCCAGCACCTTACCCCAGGTTAACAATGAGCAGTTCTTC.

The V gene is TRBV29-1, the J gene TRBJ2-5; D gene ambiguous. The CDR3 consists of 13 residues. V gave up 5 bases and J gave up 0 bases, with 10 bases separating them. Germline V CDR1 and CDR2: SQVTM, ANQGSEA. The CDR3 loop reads CSVLRDNQETQYF. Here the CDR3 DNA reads TGCAGCGTTCTGCGAGACAACCAAGAGACCCAGTACTTC. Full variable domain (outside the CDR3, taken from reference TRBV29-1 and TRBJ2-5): SAVISQKPSRDICQRGTSLTIQCQVDSQVTMMFWYRQQPGQSLTLIATANQGSEATYESGFVIDKFPISRPNLTFSTLTVSNMSPEDSSIYLCSVLRDNQETQYFGPGTRLLVL.

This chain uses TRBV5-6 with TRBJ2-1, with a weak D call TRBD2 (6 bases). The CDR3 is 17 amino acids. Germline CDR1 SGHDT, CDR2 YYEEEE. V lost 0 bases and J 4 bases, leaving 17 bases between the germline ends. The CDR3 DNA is TGTGCCAGCAGCTTGGGGGCCGGAGGGACTTATTACAATGAGCAGTTCTTC. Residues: CASSLGAGGTYYNEQFF.

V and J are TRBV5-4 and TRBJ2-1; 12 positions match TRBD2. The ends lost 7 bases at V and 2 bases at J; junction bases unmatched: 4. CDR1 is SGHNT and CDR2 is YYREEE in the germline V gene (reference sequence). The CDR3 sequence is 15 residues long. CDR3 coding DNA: TGTGCCAGCTCAAGACTAGCGGGAGCCTACAATGAGCAGTTCTTC. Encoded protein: CASSRLAGAYNEQFF.

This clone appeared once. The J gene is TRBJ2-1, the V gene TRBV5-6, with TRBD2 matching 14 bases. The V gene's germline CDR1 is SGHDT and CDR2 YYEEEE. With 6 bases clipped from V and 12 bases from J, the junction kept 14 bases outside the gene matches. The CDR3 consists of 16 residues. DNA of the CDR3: TGTGCCAGCAATATTTACGGGACTAGCGGGAGTACGGTGCAGTTCTTC. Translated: CASNIYGTSGSTVQFF.

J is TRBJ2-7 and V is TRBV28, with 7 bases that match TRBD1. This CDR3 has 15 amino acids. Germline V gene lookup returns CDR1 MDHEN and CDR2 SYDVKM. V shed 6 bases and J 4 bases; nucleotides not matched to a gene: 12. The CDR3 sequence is CASRALGGVGYEQYF. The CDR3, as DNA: TGTGCCAGCAGAGCCCTAGGGGGCGTGGGTTACGAGCAGTACTTC. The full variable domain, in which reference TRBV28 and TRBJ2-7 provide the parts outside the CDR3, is DVKVTQSSRYLVKRTGEKVFLECVQDMDHENMFWYRQDPGLGLRLIYFSYDVKMKEKGDIPEGYSVSREKKERFSLILESASTNQTSMYLCASRALGGVGYEQYFGPGTRLTVT.

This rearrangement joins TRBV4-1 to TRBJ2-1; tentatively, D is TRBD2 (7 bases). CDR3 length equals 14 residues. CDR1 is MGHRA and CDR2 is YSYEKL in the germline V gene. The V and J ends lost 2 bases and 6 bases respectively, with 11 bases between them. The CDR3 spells CASSQLGGGNEQFF. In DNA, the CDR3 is TGCGCCAGCAGCCAATTAGGGGGGGGCAATGAGCAGTTCTTC.

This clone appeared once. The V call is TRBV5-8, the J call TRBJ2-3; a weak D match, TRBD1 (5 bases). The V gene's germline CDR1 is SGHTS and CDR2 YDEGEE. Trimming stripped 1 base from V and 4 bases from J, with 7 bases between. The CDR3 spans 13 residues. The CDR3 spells CASSLRGSDTQYF. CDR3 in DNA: TGTGCCAGCAGCTTGAGGGGTTCAGATACGCAGTATTTT.

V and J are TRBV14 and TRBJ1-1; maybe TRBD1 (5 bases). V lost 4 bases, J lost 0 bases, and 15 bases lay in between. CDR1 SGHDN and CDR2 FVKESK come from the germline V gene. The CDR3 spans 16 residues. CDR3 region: CASSPVAGQVNTEAFF. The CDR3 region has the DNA TGTGCCAGCAGCCCAGTGGCGGGGCAGGTGAACACTGAAGCTTTCTTT.

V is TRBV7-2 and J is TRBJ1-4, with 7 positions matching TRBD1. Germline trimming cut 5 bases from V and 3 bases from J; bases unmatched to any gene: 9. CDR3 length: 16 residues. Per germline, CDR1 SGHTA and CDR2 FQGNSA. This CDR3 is CASSAKGAAANEKLFF. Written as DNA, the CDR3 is TGTGCCAGCAGCGCCAAGGGGGCGGCGGCTAATGAAAAACTGTTTTTT.

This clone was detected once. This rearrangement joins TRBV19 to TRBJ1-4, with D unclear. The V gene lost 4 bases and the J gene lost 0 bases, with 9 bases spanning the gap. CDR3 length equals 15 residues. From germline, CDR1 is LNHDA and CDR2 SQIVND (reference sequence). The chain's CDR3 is CASSTLTATNEKLFF. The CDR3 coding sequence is TGTGCCAGTAGTACCCTCACGGCAACTAATGAAAAACTGTTTTTT.

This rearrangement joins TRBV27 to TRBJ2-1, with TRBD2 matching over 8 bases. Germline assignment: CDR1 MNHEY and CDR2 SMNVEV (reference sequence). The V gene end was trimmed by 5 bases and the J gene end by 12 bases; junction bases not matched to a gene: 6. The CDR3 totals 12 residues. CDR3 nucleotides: TGTGCCAGCAGTCTTAACGGGGGGGGGCAGTTCTTC. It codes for CASSLNGGGQFF.

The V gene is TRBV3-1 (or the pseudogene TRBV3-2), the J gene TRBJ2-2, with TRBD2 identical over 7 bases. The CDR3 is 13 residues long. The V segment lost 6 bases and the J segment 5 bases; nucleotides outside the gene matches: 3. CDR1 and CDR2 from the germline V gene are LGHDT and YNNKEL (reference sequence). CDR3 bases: TGTGCCAGCAGGTTGGGGGGGACCGGGGAGCTGTTTTTT. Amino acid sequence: CASRLGGTGELFF.

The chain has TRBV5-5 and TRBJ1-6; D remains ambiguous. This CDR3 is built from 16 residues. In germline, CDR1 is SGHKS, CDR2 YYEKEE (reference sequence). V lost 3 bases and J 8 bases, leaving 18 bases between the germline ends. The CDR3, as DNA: TGTGCCAGCAGCTGGAGTCTTGCTCTTGAAGATTCACCCCTCCACTTT. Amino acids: CASSWSLALEDSPLHF.

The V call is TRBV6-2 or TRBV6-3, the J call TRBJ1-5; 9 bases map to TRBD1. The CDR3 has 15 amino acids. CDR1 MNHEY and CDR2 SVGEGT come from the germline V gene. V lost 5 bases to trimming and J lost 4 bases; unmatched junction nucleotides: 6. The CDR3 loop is CASSPWDRANQPQHF. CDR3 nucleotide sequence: TGTGCCAGCAGTCCGTGGGACAGGGCTAATCAGCCCCAGCATTTT.

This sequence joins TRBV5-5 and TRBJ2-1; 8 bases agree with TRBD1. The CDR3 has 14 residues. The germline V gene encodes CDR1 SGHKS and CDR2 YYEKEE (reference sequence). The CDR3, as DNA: TGTGTTAGCGGTCAGGACAGGGCTTGGGGTGAGCAGTTCTTC. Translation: CVSGQDRAWGEQFF.